Reported below is one T cell receptor beta chain. The sample belongs to a study of blood T cell repertoires in COVID-19. The repertoire was sequenced with immunoSEQ multiplex PCR; TCRdb's copy has only in-frame clones and lacks some. Here the sample spans 200,000 to 300,000 clones, around nine tenths being singletons. In germline, CDR1 is LGHDT, CDR2 YNNKEL (reference sequence). Trimming shortened V by 5 bases and J by 6 bases, and 13 bases separated the two germline ends. CDR3 length: 14 residues. Ages ranged from roughly 18 to 100 years, with residence in around 24 US areas. Input material: PBMCs or T cells enriched from blood (not recorded which). The chain combines TRBV3-1 (or the pseudogene TRBV3-2) with TRBJ2-2, with D possibly matching TRBD2 (7 bases). The receptor's source is a woman aged 18-35 years who had recovered from COVID-19. The CDR3, as DNA: TGTGCCAGCAGCTTACTAGGGGGGGCCGGGGAGCTGTTTTTT. Protein product: CASSLLGGAGELFF.